This T cell receptor (beta chain) comes out of a study of cytomegalovirus exposure and HLA in healthy donors. Study observations and caveats: Donors were assumed by presence/absence analyses to have roughly uniform sequencing depth. Later analysis identified 16,951 TCR beta sequences associated with HLA alleles, using a false discovery rate threshold of 0.05. Trimming of TCR beta V- and J-genes showed a link, identified in a later analysis, to a missense DCLRE1C variant.

The V gene's germline CDR1 is KGHSH and CDR2 LQKENI. V was pared by 4 bases and J by 4 bases, with 10 bases between. This CDR3 has 13 amino acids. About this clone itself: Antigen unknown.

Use of 60 Vbeta and 13 Jbeta primers characterized the PCR. Per the original methods: Counted up in a later analysis, unique TCR beta chains came to some 75 million, with around 9.9 million shared. The method was immunoSEQ multiplex PCR; TCRdb's version includes in-frame clones alone and lacks a portion of them. D and trimming were read from the DNA, whereas the V and J calls and clone size are those reported in that table. The sample carries 90,000 to 120,000 clones, over 65% recorded once. The chain uses TRBV18 and TRBJ1-1; the D gene is possibly TRBD1 (5 bases). Sequenced input: PBMCs. The TCR sequence derives from a woman aged 35 to 49 in good health and CMV-seropositive. The CDR3 DNA sequence: TGTGCCAGCTCACAGGGGTCGGGCACTGAAGCTTTCTTT. As protein: CASSQGSGTEAFF.